These T cell receptor beta chains were read from a single sample in a study of cytomegalovirus exposure and HLA in healthy donors. The data were produced by immunoSEQ multiplex PCR, yet TCRdb's version contains in-frame clones alone and is incomplete. The data show about 190,000 clones, roughly 80% seen once. The material sequenced was PBMCs. These receptors were obtained from a man between 40 and 49 years old in good health and CMV-seropositive. Both conserved end residues are part of each CDR3. A D gene is named only where the DNA matches it firmly. A row's size may be missing; if present it is once, few, many or a size class.

v_call	clone_size	j_call	d_call	cdr3_aa	cdr3_nt
TRBV15	-	TRBJ2-7	-	CATSRFYYEQYF	TGTGCCACCAGCAGGTTCTACTACGAGCAGTACTTC
TRBV10-3	-	TRBJ2-1	-	CAISEFRDNEQFF	TGTGCCATCAGTGAGTTCAGGGACAATGAGCAGTTCTTC
TRBV7-2	-	TRBJ2-3	TRBD2	CASSKTSGGVDSYTQYF	TGTGCCAGCAGCAAGACTAGCGGGGGAGTTGATTCCTATACGCAGTATTTT
TRBV15	-	TRBJ1-3	-	CATSRDLSSGNTIYF	TGTGCCACCAGCAGAGATCTGAGCTCTGGAAACACCATATATTTT
TRBV19	-	TRBJ1-3	TRBD1	CASSRIQGTPGNTIYF	TGTGCCAGTAGTAGGATACAGGGGACCCCTGGAAACACCATATATTTT
TRBV5-1	-	TRBJ2-7	-	CASSLQAGIYEQYF	TGCGCCAGCAGCTTGCAGGCAGGTATCTACGAGCAGTACTTC
TRBV6-1	-	TRBJ2-1	-	CASSATGAQFF	TGTGCCAGCAGTGCCACGGGAGCTCAGTTCTTC
TRBV15	few	TRBJ1-2	-	CATSRGQVRRGYTF	TGTGCCACCAGCAGAGGACAGGTTCGCCGTGGCTACACCTTC
TRBV6-6	-	TRBJ2-7	TRBD2	CASSYGVAGDPYEQYF	TGTGCCAGCAGTTACGGGGTAGCGGGGGACCCCTACGAGCAGTACTTC
TRBV9	-	TRBJ2-5	TRBD2	CASSVTPGTIEETQYF	TGTGCCAGCAGCGTAACACCGGGGACTATAGAAGAGACCCAGTACTTC
TRBV19	-	TRBJ1-4	-	CASSPPAGRFNEKLFF	TGTGCCAGTAGTCCCCCAGCAGGCCGTTTTAATGAAAAACTGTTTTTT
TRBV29-1	-	TRBJ1-4	TRBD1	CSVDLQGAGEKLFF	TGCAGCGTTGACCTACAGGGGGCCGGGGAAAAACTGTTTTTT
TRBV28	-	TRBJ1-2	-	CASSPSEAYGYTF	TGTGCCAGCAGCCCCTCTGAGGCCTATGGCTACACCTTC
TRBV6-5	-	TRBJ1-1	-	CASSYRGHTEAFF	TGTGCCAGCAGTTACCGAGGGCACACTGAAGCTTTCTTT
TRBV27	-	TRBJ1-4	-	CASSPVPRFNEKLFF	TGTGCCAGCAGTCCGGTCCCGCGGTTCAATGAAAAACTGTTTTTT
TRBV6-5	once	TRBJ2-7	-	CASRNGKAYEQYF	TGTGCCAGCAGAAACGGGAAGGCCTACGAGCAGTACTTC
TRBV15	once	TRBJ2-4	-	CATSSTGLFLAKNIQYF	TGTGCCACCAGCAGCACGGGACTCTTCCTAGCCAAAAACATTCAGTACTTC
TRBV18	-	TRBJ2-7	TRBD2	CASSLLGTSGGSHEQYF	TGTGCCAGCTCACTCCTTGGGACTAGCGGGGGTTCCCACGAGCAGTACTTC
TRBV9	-	TRBJ2-2	TRBD1	CASSSVGTGRTGELFF	TGTGCCAGCAGCTCAGTGGGGACAGGGCGAACCGGGGAGCTGTTTTTT
TRBV7-6	-	TRBJ2-2	-	CASSFTGSITGELFF	TGTGCCAGCAGCTTTACAGGGTCGATCACCGGGGAGCTGTTTTTT
TRBV7-6	-	TRBJ2-7	TRBD1	CASSLTGGNEQYF	TGTGCCAGCAGCTTAACAGGGGGTAACGAGCAGTACTTC
TRBV5-6	once	TRBJ2-1	TRBD2	CASRGDLYNEQFF	TGTGCCAGCCGGGGGGACCTATACAATGAGCAGTTCTTC
TRBV27	-	TRBJ2-7	-	CASSLYGGNYEQYF	TGTGCCAGCAGTTTATACGGAGGAAACTACGAGCAGTACTTC
TRBV25-1	once	TRBJ2-2	-	CASSPSGPGELFF	TGTGCCAGCAGTCCTTCAGGGCCCGGGGAGCTGTTTTTT
TRBV4-2	-	TRBJ2-5	-	CASSQVTRDSQGAQYF	TGTGCCAGCAGCCAAGTTACACGGGACTCCCAGGGTGCCCAGTACTTC
TRBV15	-	TRBJ2-1	TRBD2	CATSTYSGISNEQFF	TGTGCCACCAGCACATATAGCGGGATCTCCAATGAGCAGTTCTTC
TRBV6-5	few	TRBJ2-3	-	CASSYSVHGTDTQYF	TGTGCCAGCAGTTACTCTGTGCACGGGACAGATACGCAGTATTTT
TRBV27	-	TRBJ2-2	TRBD1	CASSAGGTDTGELFF	TGTGCCAGCAGTGCAGGGGGCACGGACACCGGGGAGCTGTTTTTT
TRBV6-1	-	TRBJ2-4	-	CATSKEGNIQYF	TGTGCCACCTCTAAGGAGGGGAACATTCAGTACTTC
TRBV15	few	TRBJ2-5	-	CATSRRQGWETQYF	TGTGCCACCAGCAGGCGCCAGGGCTGGGAGACCCAGTACTTC
TRBV28	-	TRBJ1-5	-	CASSLPTGSIQPQHF	TGTGCCAGCAGTTTACCTACAGGGTCGATCCAGCCCCAGCATTTT
TRBV5-6	-	TRBJ2-4	-	CASSLGQTKNIQYF	TGTGCCAGCAGCTTGGGACAGACTAAAAACATTCAGTACTTC
TRBV6-6	-	TRBJ2-5	-	CASSYGQLETQYF	TGTGCCAGCAGTTACGGCCAGTTGGAGACCCAGTACTTC
TRBV19	-	TRBJ2-5	-	CASSDTSDRETQYF	TGTGCCAGTTCCGACACAAGTGACCGGGAGACCCAGTACTTC
TRBV27	-	TRBJ1-1	TRBD1	CASSLTGGSTEAFF	TGTGCCAGCAGTCTAACAGGGGGGAGTACTGAAGCTTTCTTT
TRBV5-1	-	TRBJ2-7	-	CASSRDIAYEQYF	TGCGCCAGCAGCCGGGACATTGCCTACGAGCAGTACTTC
TRBV27	-	TRBJ2-5	-	CASSFLRAMETQYF	TGTGCCAGCAGTTTTTTACGAGCGATGGAGACCCAGTACTTC
TRBV14	many	TRBJ2-2	-	CASSQDGQNTGELFF	TGTGCCAGCAGCCAAGATGGACAAAACACCGGGGAGCTGTTTTTT